The next 22 T cell receptor beta chains were all read from a single sample in a study of blood T cell repertoires in COVID-19. Method: immunoSEQ multiplex PCR; TCRdb's copy keeps in-frame clones and lacks some. In the table there are 180,000 or so clones, approximately 80% of which are singletons. Specimen: peripheral blood. These receptors came from a middle-aged woman with COVID-19, enrolled during active disease.

The chain is built from TRBV3-1 (or the pseudogene TRBV3-2) and TRBJ1-1, with 8 bases matching TRBD1. CDR3 length: 17 amino acids. The V gene's germline CDR1 is LGHDT and CDR2 YNNKEL (reference sequence). Germline trimming cut 4 bases from V and 2 bases from J; bases unmatched to any gene: 12. CDR3 nucleotide sequence: TGTGCCAGCAGCCGCCTCAGGGGGCAGCCAAACAACACTGAAGCTTTCTTT. Translated, it gives CASSRLRGQPNNTEAFF.

V and J are TRBV2 and TRBJ1-2; 10 nucleotides line up with TRBD1. J lost 7 bases, V lost 6 bases, and 11 bases had no gene match. The CDR3 spans 15 residues. The germline gives CDR1 SNHLY, CDR2 FYNNEI. The CDR3 loop is CASSGPGQGSGGYTF. The CDR3 DNA is TGTGCCAGCAGCGGACCGGGACAGGGGTCGGGTGGCTACACCTTC.

V gene TRBV2 combines with J gene TRBJ1-2; D is uncertain. CDR1 and CDR2 (germline): SNHLY, FYNNEI. The CDR3 sequence is 15 residues long. V shed 6 bases and J shed 2 bases, with 16 bases lying between them. The CDR3 coding sequence is TGTGCCAGCAGCGACCCGCGGCAGCGGAACTATGGCTACACCTTC. Translating gives CASSDPRQRNYGYTF.

With respect to this clone: A junction end diverges from the germline sequence, so it may reflect a read error. The V and J genes are TRBV24-1 and TRBJ1-2, with 9 nucleotides matching TRBD1. The CDR3 spans 12 residues. Looked up from germline, CDR1 is KGHDR and CDR2 is SFDVKD. The CDR3 is CATSDSDRGCTF. The CDR3 DNA is TGTGCCACCAGTGATTCGGACAGGGGCTGCACCTTC.

This clone was detected once. The rearrangement links TRBV29-1 to TRBJ2-1; a possible D gene is TRBD1 (6 bases). Germline V gene data show CDR1 as SQVTM and CDR2 as ANQGSEA. The CDR3 extends over 16 amino acids. V was cut by 2 bases and J by 0 bases, with 14 bases left in between. In DNA form, the CDR3 reads TGCAGCGTTGAAATCCCCGGGACATCCTCCTACAATGAGCAGTTCTTC. Translating it yields CSVEIPGTSSYNEQFF.

As DNA, the CDR3 is TGTGCTTTAACTGGGAGCTATGGCTACACCTTC. It translates to CALTGSYGYTF. The J gene is TRBJ1-2, the V gene TRBV30, with D hard to call. The CDR3 is made up of 11 amino acids. Germline-derived CDR1 and CDR2 are GTSNPN and SVGIG (reference sequence).

There are many counts of this clone. The genes are TRBV12-3 or TRBV12-4 and TRBJ1-2, with 7 nucleotides matching TRBD1. V lost 1 base, J lost 12 bases, and 8 bases stayed unmatched. There are 13 residues in the CDR3. CDR3 bases: TGTGCCAGCAGTTTAGGGGGACAGACCCGCCACACCTTC. This codes for CASSLGGQTRHTF.

The chain is built from TRBV3-1 (or the pseudogene TRBV3-2) and TRBJ2-1; D may be TRBD2 (6 bases). This CDR3 is built from 11 residues. Germline loops: CDR1 LGHDT, CDR2 YNNKEL (reference sequence). The V end lost 9 bases, the J end lost 10 bases, and 13 bases lay between the germline ends. CDR3 sequence reads: CASKKAGEQFF. CDR3 coding DNA: TGTGCCAGTAAAAAGGCGGGAGAGCAGTTCTTC.

This chain links TRBV19 with TRBJ1-5; TRBD1 is a possible D gene (5 bases). Germline V gene data show CDR1 as LNHDA and CDR2 as SQIVND (reference sequence). The CDR3 is made up of 14 amino acids. Trimming left V 3 bases short and J 4 bases short, with 10 bases between. As DNA, the CDR3 is TGTGCCAGTAGTATCGGCCAGGGAAATCAGCCCCAGCATTTT. Translated, it gives CASSIGQGNQPQHF. Looking up the rest from reference TRBV19 and TRBJ1-5 gives the full variable domain: DGGITQSPKYLFRKEGQNVTLSCEQNLNHDAMYWYRQDPGQGLRLIYYSQIVNDFQKGDIAEGYSVSREKKESFPLTVTSAQKNPTAFYLCASSIGQGNQPQHFGDGTRLSIL.

In its sample, this clone was seen a few times. V gene TRBV5-6 combines with J gene TRBJ1-2, with TRBD1 as a possible D gene (6 bases). Germline values: CDR1 SGHDT, CDR2 YYEEEE. This CDR3 spans 12 amino acids. Deletions cut 6 bases from V and 3 bases from J, with 9 bases between. This CDR3 reads CASTRTDYGYTF. The CDR3 region has the DNA TGTGCCAGCACTCGGACAGACTATGGCTACACCTTC. Based on the CDR3 plus reference TRBV5-6 and TRBJ1-2, the full variable domain is DAGVTQSPTHLIKTRGQQVTLRCSPKSGHDTVSWYQQALGQGPQFIFQYYEEEERQRGNFPDRFSGHQFPNYSSELNVNALLLGDSALYLCASTRTDYGYTFGSGTRLTVV.

The chain carries TRBV5-1 and TRBJ2-2; TRBD1 matches 8 bases. Germline CDR1 reads SGHRS; CDR2 reads YFSETQ. Trimming removed 3 bases from V and 4 bases from J; junction bases left unmatched: 5. This CDR3 comprises 15 residues. The CDR3 DNA follows: TGCGCCAGCAGCTCCAGGGGGCAGACCACCGGGGAGCTGTTTTTT. It is translated as CASSSRGQTTGELFF.

V is TRBV27 and J is TRBJ1-1, with TRBD1 matching over 10 bases. This CDR3 has 16 amino acids. V dropped 9 bases and J dropped 0; count of bases not matched to a gene: 10. Germline V gene data show CDR1 as MNHEY and CDR2 as SMNVEV (reference sequence). The CDR3 here is CASLPLDRGLNTEAFF. The CDR3 region has the DNA TGTGCCAGTCTGCCCCTTGACAGGGGGCTGAACACTGAAGCTTTCTTT.

The J gene is TRBJ1-2, the V gene TRBV27, with no clear D. The ends were cut back, 3 bases at V and 2 bases at J, with 10 bases in the middle. This CDR3 has 14 amino acids. Germline loops: CDR1 MNHEY, CDR2 SMNVEV (reference sequence). The CDR3 DNA reads as TGTGCCAGCAGTTTCCGGCGGAGAAACTATGGCTACACCTTC. Amino acids: CASSFRRRNYGYTF.

The chain is built from TRBV24-1 and TRBJ1-5, with 9 bases matching TRBD1. V was pared by 2 bases and J by 2 bases, with 0 bases of the junction left unmatched. Looked up from germline, CDR1 is KGHDR and CDR2 is SFDVKD. The CDR3 length is 15 residues. CDR3 sequence (DNA): TGTGCCACCAGTGATTGGACAGGGGGCAATCAGCCCCAGCATTTT. It encodes CATSDWTGGNQPQHF.

This chain joins TRBV21-1 and TRBJ1-2; the table's D call, TRBD1, has no DNA check behind it. TRBV21-1 is classified as a pseudogene. CDR3 size: 21 residues. The CDR3 DNA is TGTGCCAGCAGCAAACCCCCGACAGGGCCCCGGGAAAGTTCGCGGAGGTATGGCTACACCTTC. Encoded protein: CASSKPPTGPRESSRRYGYTF.

The chain is built from TRBV25-1 and TRBJ1-5; 7 bases are shared with TRBD1. The V gene's germline CDR1 is MGHDK and CDR2 SYGVNS. This CDR3 has 13 residues. V shed 8 bases, J shed 4 bases, and the junction held 5 bases outside the gene matches. DNA of the CDR3: TGTGCCAGCGGAAGACAGGGTAATCAGCCCCAGCATTTT. It yields the protein CASGRQGNQPQHF. Looking up the rest from reference TRBV25-1 and TRBJ1-5 gives the full variable domain: EADIYQTPRYLVIGTGKKITLECSQTMGHDKMYWYQQDPGMELHLIHYSYGVNSTEKGDLSSESTVSRIRTEHFPLTLESARPSHTSQYLCASGRQGNQPQHFGDGTRLSIL.

V and J are TRBV2 and TRBJ2-5; D is undetermined. This CDR3 contains 13 residues. Germline V gene sequence: CDR1 SNHLY, CDR2 FYNNEI. V was cut by 3 bases and J by 5 bases, with 10 bases left in between. For the CDR3, the DNA is TGTGCCAGCAGTGATCAGGTATTGGAGACCCAGTACTTC. Translated, it gives CASSDQVLETQYF. The whole variable domain, filled in from reference TRBV2 and TRBJ2-5, reads EPEVTQTPSHQVTQMGQEVILRCVPISNHLYFYWYRQILGQKVEFLVSFYNNEISEKSEIFDDQFSVERPDGSNFTLKIRSTKLEDSAMYFCASSDQVLETQYFGPGTRLLVL.

There are a few counts of this clone. The rearrangement links TRBV5-1 to TRBJ2-2; 10 bases line up with TRBD1. CDR1 is SGHRS, CDR2 YFSETQ, per germline. This CDR3 contains 15 residues. J was trimmed by 5 bases and V by 5 bases; bases with no gene match: 6. CDR3: CASSYVDRGTGELFF. DNA for the CDR3: TGCGCCAGCAGTTACGTGGACAGGGGGACCGGGGAGCTGTTTTTT.

The V and J genes are TRBV11-2 and TRBJ1-2; D not resolved. The CDR3 runs to 15 residues. Germline-derived CDR1 and CDR2 are SGHAT and FQNNGV. Between the trimmed V and J ends, which lost 5 bases and 5 bases, there was a span of 18 bases. Here the CDR3 reads CASSQNGNSGYGYTF. CDR3 DNA: TGTGCCAGCAGCCAAAACGGAAACTCGGGGTATGGCTACACCTTC.

This chain joins TRBV5-1 and TRBJ2-1; TRBD1 agrees at 8 bases. This CDR3 has 15 amino acids. Germline V CDR1 and CDR2: SGHRS, YFSETQ. V lost 0 bases to trimming and J lost 4 bases; unmatched junction nucleotides: 3. The CDR3 nucleotides read TGCGCCAGCAGCTTGGATGGACAGGGTTACAATGAGCAGTTCTTC. Residues: CASSLDGQGYNEQFF.

This chain joins TRBV7-9 and TRBJ2-7, with TRBD1 identical over 7 bases. This CDR3 contains 12 residues. The germline CDR1 and CDR2 sequences are SEHNR and FQNEAQ (reference sequence). Trimming cost V 5 bases and J 6 bases; bases outside gene matches: 4. CDR3 residues: CASSRQGREQYF. DNA of the CDR3: TGTGCCAGCAGCAGACAGGGACGCGAGCAGTACTTC.

This clone came up once. The CDR3 DNA reads as TGTGCCAGCAGCTTAGCTCGGACTTCCGAGCAGTACTTC. Translating it yields CASSLARTSEQYF. The chain employs TRBV13 and TRBJ2-7; TRBD2 is a possible D gene (5 bases). Germline CDR1 and CDR2: PRHDT and FYEKMQ (reference sequence). V gave up 1 base and J gave up 6 bases, with 10 bases separating them. This CDR3 is 13 amino acids long.